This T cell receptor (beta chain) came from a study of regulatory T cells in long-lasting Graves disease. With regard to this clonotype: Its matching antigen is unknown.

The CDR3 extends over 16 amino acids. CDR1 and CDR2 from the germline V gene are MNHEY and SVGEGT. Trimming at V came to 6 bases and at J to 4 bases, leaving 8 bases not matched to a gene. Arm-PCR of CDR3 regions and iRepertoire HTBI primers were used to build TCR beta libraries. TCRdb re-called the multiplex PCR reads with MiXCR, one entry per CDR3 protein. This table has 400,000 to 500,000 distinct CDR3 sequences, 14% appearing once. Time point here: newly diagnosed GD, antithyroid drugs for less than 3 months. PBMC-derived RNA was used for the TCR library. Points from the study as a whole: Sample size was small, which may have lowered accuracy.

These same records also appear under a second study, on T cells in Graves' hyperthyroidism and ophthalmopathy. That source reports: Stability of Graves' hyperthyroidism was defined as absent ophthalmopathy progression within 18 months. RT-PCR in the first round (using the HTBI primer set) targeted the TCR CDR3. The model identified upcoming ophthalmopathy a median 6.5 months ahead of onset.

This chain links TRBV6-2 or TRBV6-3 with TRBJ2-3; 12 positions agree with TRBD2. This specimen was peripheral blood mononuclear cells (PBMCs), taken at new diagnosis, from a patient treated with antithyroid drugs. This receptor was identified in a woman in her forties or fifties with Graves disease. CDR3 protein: CASRLAGGLESDTQYF. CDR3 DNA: TGTGCCAGCAGGCTAGCGGGAGGGCTCGAGTCAGATACGCAGTATTTT.